A single sample is the source of the 32 T cell receptor beta chains below, sequenced in a study of blood T cell repertoires in COVID-19. The data were produced by immunoSEQ multiplex PCR, yet TCRdb's version contains in-frame clones alone and is incomplete. There are more than 300,000 clones in the sample; around 87% occur only once, and about 10% lies in the top ten. Sequenced: peripheral blood. These receptors came from a woman in her twenties or thirties with COVID-19, enrolled during active disease.

The chain recombines TRBV3-1 (or the pseudogene TRBV3-2) with TRBJ2-3, with a weak D call TRBD2 (6 bases). In germline, CDR1 is LGHDT, CDR2 YNNKEL (reference sequence). This CDR3 spans 16 amino acids. Trimming left V 0 bases short and J 0 bases short, with 10 bases between. CDR3 loop: CASSQELGTSTDTQYF. CDR3 in DNA: TGTGCCAGCAGCCAAGAACTTGGGACTAGCACAGATACGCAGTATTTT.

The rearrangement joins TRBV2 to TRBJ2-5, with TRBD2 as a possible D gene (5 bases). V lost 0 bases and J lost 6, with 11 bases in between. Germline CDR1 is SNHLY and CDR2 is FYNNEI. The CDR3 is made up of 14 amino acids. CDR3 coding DNA: TGTGCCAGCAGTGAAGCTGGCGGGCGGCAGACCCAGTACTTC. Amino acids: CASSEAGGRQTQYF.

This chain connects TRBV11-2 to TRBJ1-4; a weak D match, TRBD1 (5 bases). The CDR3 loop spans 13 amino acids. The V gene lost 5 bases and the J gene lost 6 bases, with 10 bases spanning the gap. Germline V gene sequence: CDR1 SGHAT, CDR2 FQNNGV. The CDR3: CASSRQTYEKLFF. CDR3 sequence (DNA): TGTGCCAGCAGCAGACAGACATATGAAAAACTGTTTTTT.

This chain uses TRBV7-2 with TRBJ2-2; D is unresolved. Germline V CDR1 and CDR2: SGHTA, FQGNSA. The CDR3 runs 13 residues. V lost 3 bases, J lost 4 bases, and 6 bases lay in between. CDR3 region: CASSLLSTGELFF. The CDR3 DNA reads TGTGCCAGCAGCTTGCTTAGCACCGGGGAGCTGTTTTTT.

V gene TRBV30 combines with J gene TRBJ2-1; 7 nucleotides agree with TRBD1. Germline CDR1 reads GTSNPN; CDR2 reads SVGIG (reference sequence). CDR3 length: 12 amino acids. For the CDR3, the DNA is TGTGCGATCAGGGGGAAAGTCAATGAGCAGTTCTTC. Its protein product is CAIRGKVNEQFF. Complete variable domain (other parts from reference TRBV30 and TRBJ2-1): SQTIHQWPATLVQPVGSPLSLECTVEGTSNPNLYWYRQAAGRGLQLLFYSVGIGQISSEVPQNLSASRPQDRQFILSSKKLLLSDSGFYLCAIRGKVNEQFFGPGTRLTVL.

The chain joins TRBV19 to TRBJ1-1; 8 positions agree with TRBD1. V was pared by 0 bases and J by 5 bases, with 8 bases of the junction left unmatched. The CDR3 spans 16 residues. Germline-derived CDR1 and CDR2 are LNHDA and SQIVND (reference sequence). In DNA form, the CDR3 reads TGTGCCAGTAGTATAGACCCCGGGACAGGAGGGACTGAAGCTTTCTTT. This codes for CASSIDPGTGGTEAFF.

The CDR3 sequence: CASSLAGYVGELFF. Here the CDR3 DNA reads TGTGCCAGCAGCTTGGCAGGGTACGTCGGGGAGCTGTTTTTT. The chain uses TRBV7-9 and TRBJ2-2, with TRBD1 as a possible D gene (5 bases). V gave up 3 bases and J gave up 7 bases, with 12 bases separating them. Germline-derived CDR1 and CDR2 are SEHNR and FQNEAQ (reference sequence). The CDR3 has 14 amino acids. The full variable domain, with the rest looked up from reference TRBV7-9 and TRBJ2-2, is DTGVSQNPRHKITKRGQNVTFRCDPISEHNRLYWYRQTLGQGPEFLTYFQNEAQLEKSRLLSDRFSAERPKGSFSTLEIQRTEQGDSAMYLCASSLAGYVGELFFGEGSRLTVL.

This chain uses TRBV28 with TRBJ1-1; TRBD1 is a possible D gene (5 bases). Germline loops: CDR1 MDHEN, CDR2 SYDVKM. The CDR3 length is 15 residues. V lost 6 bases, J lost 6 bases, and 20 bases lay in between. CDR3 region: CASRLSGGGGAEAFF. CDR3 sequence (DNA): TGTGCCAGCAGACTTAGCGGGGGTGGGGGAGCTGAAGCTTTCTTT. Supplemented by reference TRBV28 and TRBJ1-1, the full variable domain reads DVKVTQSSRYLVKRTGEKVFLECVQDMDHENMFWYRQDPGLGLRLIYFSYDVKMKEKGDIPEGYSVSREKKERFSLILESASTNQTSMYLCASRLSGGGGAEAFFGQGTRLTVV.

The J gene is TRBJ1-1, the V gene TRBV5-6; 8 positions agree with TRBD1. CDR1 SGHDT and CDR2 YYEEEE come from the germline V gene. The CDR3 has 14 amino acids. With 4 bases clipped from V and 5 bases from J, the junction kept 7 bases outside the gene matches. CDR3 amino acids: CASSARGRRTEAFF. CDR3 in DNA: TGTGCCAGCAGCGCCAGGGGGCGCCGTACTGAAGCTTTCTTT. Using reference TRBV5-6 and TRBJ1-1 for the parts outside the CDR3, the full variable domain is DAGVTQSPTHLIKTRGQQVTLRCSPKSGHDTVSWYQQALGQGPQFIFQYYEEEERQRGNFPDRFSGHQFPNYSSELNVNALLLGDSALYLCASSARGRRTEAFFGQGTRLTVV.

This clone was recorded once. The V gene is TRBV3-1 (or the pseudogene TRBV3-2), the J gene TRBJ2-5; possible D gene TRBD1, 6 bases. The V gene's germline CDR1 is LGHDT and CDR2 YNNKEL (reference sequence). The CDR3 has 13 amino acids. Trimming shortened V by 4 bases and J by 5 bases, and 11 bases separated the two germline ends. CDR3 in amino acids: CASSRTQGETQYF. DNA of the CDR3: TGTGCCAGCAGCCGGACTCAGGGGGAGACCCAGTACTTC.

V is TRBV18 and J is TRBJ1-2; tentatively, D is TRBD1 (5 bases). V was trimmed by 1 base and J by 0 bases, leaving 12 bases between them. Per the germline V gene, CDR1 is KGHSH and CDR2 is LQKENI. The CDR3 runs 16 residues. CDR3: CASSPLSDRANYGYTF. The CDR3 DNA reads as TGTGCCAGCTCACCACTCTCCGACAGAGCTAACTATGGCTACACCTTC.

The chain couples TRBV27 to TRBJ2-1; the match to TRBD2 covers 9 bases. CDR1 and CDR2 (germline): MNHEY, SMNVEV (reference sequence). This CDR3 is 15 amino acids long. The junction had 12 bases not matched to a gene; V was cut back by 10 bases and J by 5 bases. CDR3 loop: CATTLAGHEDNEQFF. CDR3 nucleotide sequence: TGTGCCACCACCCTAGCGGGGCATGAAGACAATGAGCAGTTCTTC.

This clone was observed a handful of times. The chain recombines TRBV7-9 with TRBJ1-6, with 7 bases lining up with TRBD1. The CDR3 has 14 amino acids. The V and J ends lost 5 bases and 6 bases, in that order; junction bases with no gene match: 4. Germline V CDR1 and CDR2: SEHNR, FQNEAQ (reference sequence). CDR3 sequence (DNA): TGTGCCAGCAGCATCCCAGGGGGTAATTCACCCCTCCACTTT. This codes for CASSIPGGNSPLHF.

V is TRBV3-1 (or the pseudogene TRBV3-2) and J is TRBJ1-1, with D unclear. Germline-derived CDR1 and CDR2 are LGHDT and YNNKEL (reference sequence). Trimming took off 5 bases at V and 2 bases at J, with 15 bases between the two ends. The CDR3 has 15 amino acids. CDR3 DNA: TGTGCCAGCAGCTCCCGCCCCCCGGGAAACACTGAAGCTTTCTTT. Amino acids: CASSSRPPGNTEAFF.

The chain couples TRBV11-3 to TRBJ2-2, with 10 bases lining up with TRBD1. Trimming at V came to 6 bases and at J to 7 bases, leaving 5 bases not matched to a gene. The CDR3 length is 14 residues. Germline V lookup: CDR1 SGHNT, CDR2 YENEEA. The chain's CDR3 is CASSLGQGSGELFF. Here the CDR3 DNA reads TGTGCCAGCAGTTTGGGACAGGGGAGCGGGGAGCTGTTTTTT.

J is TRBJ2-1 and V is TRBV25-1, with 11 positions matching TRBD2. From germline, CDR1 is MGHDK and CDR2 SYGVNS. J was trimmed by 2 bases and V by 2 bases; bases with no gene match: 2. The CDR3 consists of 16 residues. CDR3 residues: CASSETSGSPYNEQFF. The CDR3 nucleotides read TGTGCCAGCAGTGAAACTAGCGGGAGTCCCTACAATGAGCAGTTCTTC.

The chain has TRBV4-1 and TRBJ2-1, with 8 nucleotides matching TRBD1. Looked up from germline, CDR1 is MGHRA and CDR2 is YSYEKL. V dropped 4 bases and J dropped 0; count of bases not matched to a gene: 14. This CDR3 has 19 amino acids. This CDR3 is CASSRSLSQGVFSYNEQFF. DNA for the CDR3: TGCGCCAGCAGCCGAAGCCTATCACAGGGGGTGTTCTCCTACAATGAGCAGTTCTTC.

This clone was seen repeatedly, ten times or more. The chain has TRBV4-1 and TRBJ2-7; 11 bases are shared with TRBD2. The CDR3 length is 15 residues. Germline V lookup: CDR1 MGHRA, CDR2 YSYEKL. Trimming at V came to 6 bases and at J to 1 base, leaving 5 bases not matched to a gene. In DNA form, the CDR3 reads TGCGCCAGCAGTCCTGGACTAGCGGGTTCCTACGAGCAGTACTTC. Amino acids: CASSPGLAGSYEQYF.

The V call is TRBV18, the J call TRBJ1-1, with 7 positions matching TRBD1. The ends lost 2 bases at V and 0 bases at J; junction bases unmatched: 9. The length of the CDR3 is 17 residues. Germline CDR1 KGHSH, CDR2 LQKENI. The DNA of the CDR3 is TGTGCCAGCTCACCAACAGGGGCGATTTTCATGAACACTGAAGCTTTCTTT. Translating gives CASSPTGAIFMNTEAFF.

This chain connects TRBV10-3 to TRBJ1-6; TRBD1 might be the D (6 bases). Germline CDR1 ENHRY, CDR2 SYGVKD. The CDR3 runs 15 residues. V was pared by 0 bases and J by 10 bases, with 13 bases between. This CDR3 is CAISESIYRGSPLHF. The CDR3 DNA is TGTGCCATCAGTGAGTCAATCTATAGGGGGTCACCCCTCCACTTT.

The J gene is TRBJ2-3, the V gene TRBV27; 7 positions agree with TRBD1. Germline loops: CDR1 MNHEY, CDR2 SMNVEV (reference sequence). This CDR3 has 13 residues. The V and J ends lost 6 bases and 4 bases, in that order; junction bases with no gene match: 4. The CDR3 reads CASSRQGPDTQYF. As DNA, the CDR3 is TGTGCCAGCAGCCGACAGGGCCCAGATACGCAGTATTTT.

The V call is TRBV15, the J call TRBJ1-1; D is perhaps TRBD1 (6 bases). The length of the CDR3 is 15 residues. Germline CDR1 reads LNHNV; CDR2 reads YYDKDF (reference sequence). V was trimmed by 9 bases and J by 1 base, leaving 18 bases between them. CDR3 protein: CATRPLDRRNTEAFF. The CDR3 DNA reads TGTGCCACGAGGCCGCTAGACAGGCGGAACACTGAAGCTTTCTTT.

V usage is TRBV5-6 and J usage is TRBJ1-3, with a weak D call TRBD1 (5 bases). This CDR3 is 16 amino acids long. The germline V and J ends were trimmed by 2 bases and 2 bases, with 14 bases remaining between them. Germline assignment: CDR1 SGHDT and CDR2 YYEEEE. The CDR3 sequence: CASSLRKTDPGNTIYF. CDR3 nucleotides: TGTGCCAGCAGCTTACGTAAGACAGACCCTGGAAACACCATATATTTT.

A few counts support this clone. The chain couples TRBV7-9 to TRBJ1-5; possibly TRBD1 for D (6 bases). CDR3 length: 14 amino acids. The germline CDR1 and CDR2 sequences are SEHNR and FQNEAQ (reference sequence). Deletions cut 8 bases from V and 7 bases from J, with 18 bases between. The CDR3, as DNA: TGTGCCAGCCGGGGGGCTGGACCAGGGCAGCCCCAGCATTTT. Translating it yields CASRGAGPGQPQHF. Using reference TRBV7-9 and TRBJ1-5 for the parts outside the CDR3, the full variable domain is DTGVSQNPRHKITKRGQNVTFRCDPISEHNRLYWYRQTLGQGPEFLTYFQNEAQLEKSRLLSDRFSAERPKGSFSTLEIQRTEQGDSAMYLCASRGAGPGQPQHFGDGTRLSIL.

This clone has a single count. The rearrangement uses TRBV28 and TRBJ2-1; 7 nucleotides agree with TRBD2. This CDR3 spans 12 amino acids. In germline, CDR1 is MDHEN, CDR2 SYDVKM. V lost 8 bases, J lost 7 bases, and 5 bases stayed unmatched. CDR3 in DNA: TGTGCCAGCGGGCAACTAGCGAATGAGCAGTTCTTC. Protein: CASGQLANEQFF. Variable domain in full (rest from reference TRBV28 and TRBJ2-1): DVKVTQSSRYLVKRTGEKVFLECVQDMDHENMFWYRQDPGLGLRLIYFSYDVKMKEKGDIPEGYSVSREKKERFSLILESASTNQTSMYLCASGQLANEQFFGPGTRLTVL.

J is TRBJ2-7 and V is TRBV15; tentative D call: TRBD2 (5 bases). The germline gives CDR1 LNHNV, CDR2 YYDKDF (reference sequence). Trimming took 1 base from V and 3 from J, leaving 13 bases between them. The CDR3 loop spans 15 amino acids. The DNA of the CDR3 is TGTGCCACCAGCAGAGTGGGAGACACAATCTACGAGCAGTACTTC. Residues: CATSRVGDTIYEQYF.

The chain links TRBV4-2 to TRBJ1-2, with TRBD1 as a possible D gene (5 bases). The V gene's germline CDR1 is LGHNA and CDR2 YNFKEQ. The CDR3 sequence is 13 residues long. The V gene lost 0 bases and the J gene lost 7 bases, with 9 bases spanning the gap. CDR3 region: CASSQDLDSGYTF. The CDR3 DNA follows: TGTGCCAGCAGCCAAGATCTCGACAGTGGCTACACCTTC.

This rearrangement joins TRBV4-1 to TRBJ1-5; D remains unclear. The germline V gene has CDR1 MGHRA and CDR2 YSYEKL. Trimming left V 4 bases short and J 1 base short, with 5 bases between. The CDR3 consists of 13 residues. CDR3 sequence (DNA): TGCGCCAGCAGCCCCTTGAGCAATCAGCCCCAGCATTTT. This codes for CASSPLSNQPQHF.

The genes are TRBV12-5 and TRBJ1-1, with D perhaps TRBD1 (5 bases). The CDR3 extends over 19 amino acids. Trimming shortened V by 2 bases and J by 0 bases, and 22 bases separated the two germline ends. Germline V gene lookup returns CDR1 LGHNT and CDR2 FRNRAP. CDR3: CASGLKLHGSRTMNTEAFF. CDR3 DNA sequence: TGTGCTAGTGGTTTGAAGCTACACGGGTCCCGGACAATGAACACTGAAGCTTTCTTT.

V and J are TRBV27 and TRBJ2-1, with 7 bases matching TRBD1. Germline assignment: CDR1 MNHEY and CDR2 SMNVEV (reference sequence). The CDR3 sequence is 15 residues long. Trimming removed 6 bases from V and 9 bases from J; junction bases left unmatched: 14. The CDR3 DNA reads TGTGCCAGCAGATGGGACGTACAGGGGTACGGTGAGCAGTTCTTC. This codes for CASRWDVQGYGEQFF.

The chain joins TRBV19 to TRBJ1-1; a possible D gene is TRBD1 (5 bases). Germline assignment: CDR1 LNHDA and CDR2 SQIVND (reference sequence). The CDR3 has 14 residues. The V gene lost 8 bases and the J gene lost 5 bases, with 18 bases spanning the gap. CDR3 nucleotides: TGTGCCAGTGTTGGTCAGGGCGCACGGACTGAAGCTTTCTTT. It encodes CASVGQGARTEAFF.

This chain connects TRBV21-1 to TRBJ1-1; the table's TRBD1 call for D was not verified on the DNA. TRBV21-1 is deemed a pseudogene. The CDR3 is 13 residues long. The CDR3 spells CASSKGQPVEAFF. Here the CDR3 DNA reads TGTGCCAGCAGCAAGGGACAGCCAGTTGAAGCTTTCTTT.